Listed below are T cell receptor beta chains from one sample, sequenced in a study of CD8+ T cells in alopecia areata. Profiling relied on immunoSEQ multiplex PCR, and the TCRdb table lists in-frame clones only, not all of them. The sample carries about 42,000 clones, about two thirds recorded once. The source material was CD8+ T cells sorted from blood, sampled at week 4, from a patient treated with tofacitinib. The receptor source for this set is a human donor with alopecia areata. Both conserved end residues are trimmed from each CDR3. Each record gives: J gene, V gene, CDR3 length, CDR3 protein.

TRBJ1-1,TRBV30,11,AGQVFEGTEAF
TRBJ2-7,TRBV30,10,AWGQGIYEQY
TRBJ2-2,TRBV19,12,ASSIDLGSGELF
TRBJ2-3,TRBV15,12,ATSRLAGTDTQY
TRBJ2-1,TRBV5-1,16,ASSLLITPGQGDNEQF
TRBJ1-6,TRBV7-9,13,ASSLVSGGRSPLH
TRBJ2-7,TRBV11-2,10,ASSLVGYEQY
TRBJ2-3,TRBV9,13,ASSLSPNPTDTQY
TRBJ2-7,TRBV19,13,ASSAGWDGLGEQY
TRBJ2-1,TRBV9,13,ASSPSGGAGSEQF
TRBJ1-5,TRBV4-1,12,ASSPGQGDQPQH
TRBJ1-2,TRBV29-1,9,SVGGNNGYT
TRBJ1-1,TRBV4-3,13,ASSQDRIMNTEAF
TRBJ1-1,TRBV4-3,13,ASSQGQGGFAEAF
TRBJ2-3,TRBV2,13,ASNGGRGFTDTQY
TRBJ2-1,TRBV29-1,14,SVEDRSISSYNEQF
TRBJ1-4,TRBV25-1,12,ASSVQGGGEKLF
TRBJ1-2,TRBV25-1,11,ASSEDRFYGYT
TRBJ2-6,TRBV7-2,15,ASKFGVTLSGANVLT
TRBJ2-3,TRBV12-5,19,ASGLVLGDLPGAQITDTQY
TRBJ2-1,TRBV4-3,14,ASSQDFAGSYNEQF
TRBJ2-1,TRBV29-1,9,SVDRYNEQF
TRBJ1-1,TRBV19,12,ASSIGGAGTEAF
TRBJ2-7,TRBV7-3,11,ASSLGASYEQY
TRBJ2-2,TRBV25-1,10,ASSEEPGELF
TRBJ2-5,TRBV30,13,AWSVPGTSQETQY
TRBJ2-7,TRBV5-1,11,ASSPGRRYEQY
TRBJ2-7,TRBV4-1,12,ASSHEDRLDEQY
TRBJ1-2,TRBV29-1,12,SVETGGEDYGYT
TRBJ1-1,TRBV29-1,9,SVVEGAEAF
TRBJ2-3,TRBV6-5,11,ASSVTSTDTQY
TRBJ1-2,TRBV7-6,11,ASSGGGSYGYT
TRBJ1-2,TRBV11-2,12,ASSLAGSSYGYT
TRBJ1-2,TRBV5-1,11,ASSPTGSGGYT
TRBJ2-4,TRBV15,16,ATSRDGEGVWSKNIQY
TRBJ2-7,TRBV29-1,9,SGLAGYEQY
TRBJ2-3,TRBV30,14,AWSPGYRSPTDTQY
TRBJ2-4,TRBV7-8,12,ASSPTGVGNIQY
TRBJ1-1,TRBV29-1,11,SVVGRTNTEAF
TRBJ1-5,TRBV6-5,13,ASSSGTGANQPQH
TRBJ1-4,TRBV29-1,12,SATSERGEEKLF
TRBJ2-1,TRBV30,10,AWSSTGREQF
TRBJ2-1,TRBV29-1,12,SVRLAGRYNEQF
TRBJ2-3,TRBV6-5,14,ASSYKQGFTTDTQY
TRBJ2-6,TRBV29-1,13,SVEDPGTGANVLA
TRBJ2-5,TRBV19,13,ASSIDLESKETQY
TRBJ2-1,TRBV9,13,ASSVEGLSYNEQF
TRBJ1-2,TRBV29-1,10,SVRTGTYGYT
TRBJ2-7,TRBV29-1,11,SVGTGSSYEQY